The rows below give T cell receptor beta chains drawn from one sample of a study of regulatory T cells in long-lasting Graves disease. TCRdb recomputed calls from the multiplex PCR reads with MiXCR, one row per CDR3 protein. The sample lists 650,000 to 700,000 distinct CDR3 sequences; around 32% were seen once. The material was peripheral blood mononuclear cells (PBMCs), obtained when the disease was refractory, from a patient treated with antithyroid drugs. Receptor source: a female donor with Graves disease. Each CDR3 is given with its conserved first and last residue. The D gene is left open where the match is weak. Only some rows state a clone size, as once, few, many or a class for expanded clones.

many	TRBV11-2	.	TRBJ1-1	CASSLIGSNTEAFF	TGTGCCAGCAGCTTAATAGGGTCGAACACTGAAGCTTTCTTT
few	TRBV12-3/TRBV12-4	.	TRBJ2-7	CASSTSLQGTYEQYF	TGTGCCAGCAGTACCTCGTTGCAGGGGACCTACGAGCAGTACTTC
.	TRBV12-3/TRBV12-4	.	TRBJ2-3	CATTRGAVDTQYF	TGTGCAACCACCCGAGGGGCCGTAGATACGCAGTATTTT
.	TRBV2	.	TRBJ1-5	CASSGQNIQYFGAGNQPQHF	.
many	TRBV29-1	.	TRBJ1-2	CSVEIQGRANYGYTF	TGCAGCGTTGAGATTCAGGGCAGGGCGAACTATGGCTACACCTTC
few	TRBV3-1	.	TRBJ2-7	CASSQEGAPNEQYF	TGTGCCAGCAGCCAAGAGGGGGCCCCTAATGAGCAGTACTTC
many	TRBV28	TRBD1	TRBJ1-2	CASSVTGGASQGYTF	TGTGCCAGCAGTGTGACAGGGGGCGCATCTCAAGGCTACACCTTC
many	TRBV28	TRBD1	TRBJ1-4	CASSLLGQNEKLFF	TGTGCCAGCAGTTTATTGGGACAGAATGAAAAACTGTTTTTT
.	TRBV19	.	TRBJ1-2	CASSYSWRTNVYGYTF	TGTGCCAGTAGTTATTCTTGGCGCACTAACGTCTATGGCTACACCTTC
.	TRBV7-3	.	TRBJ2-5	CASSSALEETQYF	TGTGCCAGCAGCTCGGCTTTGGAAGAGACCCAGTACTTC
.	TRBV29-1	TRBD1	TRBJ1-2	CSVGTGPTSGYTF	TGCAGCGTTGGGACAGGGCCTACATCTGGCTACACCTTC
many	TRBV28	TRBD2	TRBJ2-5	CASSLLAGQETQYF	TGTGCCAGCAGCCTTCTAGCGGGGCAAGAGACCCAGTACTTC
.	TRBV10-1	.	TRBJ1-5	CASSERGSQPQHF	TGCGCCAGCAGTGAGAGGGGCTCCCAGCCCCAGCATTTT
many	TRBV10-3	.	TRBJ2-7	CASGRSYEQYF	TGTGCCAGCGGACGATCCTACGAGCAGTACTTC
.	TRBV28	TRBD2	TRBJ2-5	CASSPSGRTGTETQYF	TGTGCCAGCAGTCCTAGCGGGAGGACCGGAACAGAGACCCAGTACTTC
many	TRBV18	.	TRBJ1-1	CASSPNGGGTEAFF	TGTGCCAGCTCACCAAACGGAGGGGGCACTGAAGCTTTCTTT
.	TRBV29-1	TRBD1	TRBJ1-1	CSVGGDRTRSSTKAFF	TGCAGCGTTGGGGGGGACAGGACTCGCTCTAGCACTAAAGCTTTCTTT
few	TRBV2	.	TRBJ1-1	CASSEDQGLNTEAFF	TGTGCCAGCAGTGAAGATCAGGGCCTGAACACTGAAGCTTTCTTT
.	TRBV5-1	TRBD1	TRBJ2-7	CASSPRQGNHEQYF	TGCGCCAGCAGCCCCCGACAGGGGAACCACGAGCAGTACTTC
few	TRBV20-1	TRBD1	TRBJ1-1	CSASTGGETEAFF	TGCAGTGCTAGTACAGGGGGAGAGACTGAAGCTTTCTTT
.	TRBV20-1	.	TRBJ1-3	CSTWSGNTIYF	TGCAGTACCTGGTCTGGAAACACCATATATTTT
.	TRBV29-1	TRBD1	TRBJ2-2	CSVGQGDGELLF	TGCAGCGTTGGACAGGGCGACGGGGAGCTGCTTTTT
.	TRBV29-1	.	TRBJ1-4	CSVEGDNEKLFF	TGCAGCGTTGAGGGGGATAATGAAAAACTGTTTTTT
few	TRBV10-3	.	TRBJ1-1	CAISESSGVTTEAFF	TGTGCCATCAGTGAGTCAAGCGGGGTTACGACTGAAGCTTTCTTT
.	TRBV12-3/TRBV12-4	.	TRBJ2-1	CASSPRENEQFF	TGTGCCAGCAGCCCGAGGGAGAATGAGCAGTTCTTC
.	TRBV6-9	TRBD1	TRBJ1-1	CASSYDGQGAWGTEAFF	TGTGCCAGCAGTTACGACGGACAGGGGGCATGGGGGACTGAAGCTTTCTTT
few	TRBV6-1	TRBD1	TRBJ1-5	CASSESDRVGGNQPQHF	TGTGCCAGCAGTGAATCGGACAGGGTTGGAGGCAATCAGCCCCAGCATTTT
many	TRBV7-2	.	TRBJ2-7	CASSRRGGGTAEQYF	TGTGCCAGCAGCCGCCGAGGGGGGGGGACCGCCGAGCAGTACTTC
.	TRBV11-2	.	TRBJ1-1	CASSLFGAKRNTEAFF	TGTGCCAGCAGCTTATTCGGGGCCAAGAGGAACACTGAAGCTTTCTTT
.	TRBV5-1	TRBD1	TRBJ2-5	CASGTGQEETQYF	TGCGCCAGCGGGACAGGGCAGGAAGAGACCCAGTACTTC
many	TRBV12-5	.	TRBJ1-1	CASVRFPNTEAFF	TGTGCTAGTGTTCGGTTCCCGAACACTGAAGCTTTCTTT
few	TRBV5-1	TRBD1	TRBJ2-7	CASSLDRAAREQYF	TGCGCCAGCAGCTTAGACAGGGCTGCACGGGAGCAGTACTTC
few	TRBV6-2/TRBV6-3	.	TRBJ1-5	CASSESEYSNQPQHF	TGTGCCAGCAGTGAGTCAGAATATAGCAATCAGCCCCAGCATTTT
once	TRBV7-9	.	TRBJ1-3	CASSPSGTNSGNTIYF	TGTGCCAGCAGCCCCTCCGGGACAAACTCTGGAAACACCATATATTTT
.	TRBV20-1	.	TRBJ1-4	CSAETHRATNEKLFF	TGCAGTGCGGAAACTCACAGGGCAACTAATGAAAAACTGTTTTTT
many	TRBV29-1	.	TRBJ1-2	CSVAEDSYGYTF	TGCAGCGTTGCTGAGGACAGCTATGGCTACACCTTC
.	TRBV27	.	TRBJ1-6	CASSLWPVFGTDSYNSPLHF	TGTGCCAGCAGTTTATGGCCGGTATTTGGGACGGACTCCTATAATTCACCCCTCCACTTT
.	TRBV11-1	TRBD2	TRBJ2-2	CASSAIVSGLANTGELFF	TGTGCCAGCAGCGCAATCGTTAGCGGGCTAGCGAACACCGGGGAGCTGTTTTTT
few	TRBV13	TRBD1	TRBJ1-1	CASSPETGPNTEAFF	TGTGCCAGCAGCCCAGAGACAGGGCCGAACACTGAAGCTTTCTTT
.	TRBV5-1	.	TRBJ1-4	CASRKISDREKLFF	TGCGCCAGCAGGAAGATTTCGGACCGTGAAAAACTGTTTTTT
few	TRBV6-5	TRBD1	TRBJ1-2	CASSYSAGGRYGYTF	TGTGCCAGCAGTTACTCGGCAGGGGGGCGATATGGCTACACCTTC
few	TRBV11-3	.	TRBJ1-1	CASSKASGDTEAFF	TGTGCCAGCAGCAAGGCATCAGGGGACACTGAAGCTTTCTTT
.	TRBV29-1	.	TRBJ1-1	CSVERSEAFF	TGCAGCGTTGAGAGATCTGAAGCTTTCTTT
.	TRBV27	TRBD1	TRBJ2-2	CASSNRGSYTGELFF	TGTGCCAGCAGTAACAGGGGAAGCTACACCGGGGAGCTGTTTTTT
few	TRBV7-9	TRBD2	TRBJ2-2	CASSVAGGDTGELFF	TGTGCCAGCAGCGTAGCGGGAGGGGACACCGGGGAGCTGTTTTTT
few	TRBV7-2	.	TRBJ1-1	CASSLEFGRGTEAFF	TGTGCCAGCAGCTTAGAATTCGGCAGGGGAACTGAAGCTTTCTTT